The rows below give T cell receptor beta chains drawn from one sample of a study of blood T cell repertoires in COVID-19. The protocol was immunoSEQ multiplex PCR, while the TCRdb copy is restricted to in-frame clones and leaves out a portion. The sample has some 250,000 clones, around 89% seen once. Input material: peripheral blood. Every receptor here comes from a woman in her thirties or forties who had recovered from COVID-19. Both conserved end residues are part of each CDR3. Fields, in order: clone size, J gene, D gene, V gene, CDR3 protein, CDR3 DNA. D genes are given only for firm matches. Clone size is not always given. Where it is, it says once, few, many or a class for expanded clones.

>.|TRBJ1-1|.|TRBV5-8
CATSLPGGGRYTEAFF
TGTGCCACCTCCCTCCCCGGGGGAGGGCGGTACACTGAAGCTTTCTTT
>.|TRBJ2-2|TRBD1|TRBV30
CAWRGQAGELFF
TGTGCCTGGAGGGGACAGGCCGGGGAGCTGTTTTTT
>.|TRBJ1-2|TRBD1|TRBV18
CASSPPGQGNYGYTF
TGTGCCAGCTCACCACCGGGACAGGGTAACTATGGCTACACCTTC
>.|TRBJ2-4|.|TRBV19
CASSPKSPLLVGAKNIQYF
TGTGCCAGTAGCCCAAAAAGTCCTTTACTAGTCGGAGCCAAAAACATTCAGTACTTC
>.|TRBJ2-3|.|TRBV4-2
CASSQTSQGPSTDTQYF
TGTGCCAGCAGCCAAACATCACAGGGCCCTAGCACAGATACGCAGTATTTT
>.|TRBJ1-5|.|TRBV5-1
CASSLGGNGNQPQHF
TGCGCCAGCAGCTTGGGGGGCAATGGCAATCAGCCCCAGCATTTT
>.|TRBJ2-5|.|TRBV7-8
CASSLGPPQEAQYF
TGTGCCAGCAGCTTAGGGCCCCCCCAGGAGGCCCAGTACTTC
>.|TRBJ1-6|.|TRBV5-4
CASSSGRQTHNSPLHF
TGTGCCAGCAGCTCGGGCCGACAGACCCATAATTCACCCCTCCACTTT
>.|TRBJ1-2|.|TRBV5-4
CASSGGDQVDYGYTF
TGTGCCAGCAGCGGGGGCGATCAGGTGGACTATGGCTACACCTTC
>few|TRBJ1-2|.|TRBV24-1
CATMGRDYGYTF
TGTGCCACCATGGGCAGGGACTATGGCTACACCTTC
>.|TRBJ1-4|.|TRBV20-1
CSASGRGSKKLFF
TGCAGTGCTAGTGGTCGGGGGTCTAAAAAACTGTTTTTT
>.|TRBJ2-5|.|TRBV19
CASSIWGGGEETQYF
TGTGCCAGTAGTATATGGGGGGGCGGCGAGGAGACCCAGTACTTC
>.|TRBJ2-7|.|TRBV21-1
CAPSRAGGPTWGSYEQYF
TGTGCCCCGAGTAGGGCGGGAGGGCCGACCTGGGGGTCCTACGAGCAGTACTTC
>.|TRBJ2-1|TRBD2|TRBV11-3
CASSLGLGGVYNEQFF
TGTGCCAGCAGCTTAGGGCTGGGGGGGGTATACAATGAGCAGTTCTTC
>.|TRBJ1-3|TRBD1|TRBV7-7
CASSLDRGPGNTIYF
TGTGCCAGCAGCTTGGACAGGGGCCCCGGAAACACCATATATTTT
>.|TRBJ2-1|.|TRBV6-2/TRBV6-3
CASSYSRGAGEQFF
TGTGCCAGCAGTTACTCGAGGGGCGCGGGGGAGCAGTTCTTC
>.|TRBJ2-2|.|TRBV4-3
CASSQDSYTGELFF
TGCGCCAGCAGCCAAGATTCGTACACCGGGGAGCTGTTTTTT
>.|TRBJ2-5|.|TRBV11-2
CASSRGTAPQETQYF
TGTGCCAGCAGCCGCGGGACAGCCCCCCAAGAGACCCAGTACTTC
>.|TRBJ2-7|TRBD1|TRBV6-2/TRBV6-3
CASSYLGQDPYEQYF
TGTGCCAGCAGTTACTTGGGACAGGACCCCTACGAGCAGTACTTC
>.|TRBJ2-1|TRBD2|TRBV7-2
CASSLGGLAGGAYNEQFF
TGTGCCAGCAGCTTGGGGGGACTAGCGGGAGGTGCCTACAATGAGCAGTTCTTC
>.|TRBJ2-5|.|TRBV7-9
CASTPFWRVETQYF
TGTGCCAGCACCCCCTTTTGGAGGGTGGAGACCCAGTACTTC
>.|TRBJ1-1|TRBD1|TRBV4-1
CASSLRGQPNTEAFF
TGCGCCAGCAGCCTCCGGGGACAGCCGAACACTGAAGCTTTCTTT
>.|TRBJ2-7|.|TRBV11-2
CASSLGAGEQYF
TGTGCCAGCAGCTTAGGGGCGGGCGAGCAGTACTTC
>once|TRBJ2-1|.|TRBV7-9
CASSLGGGNEQFF
TGTGCCAGCAGCTTGGGAGGTGGCAATGAGCAGTTCTTC
>.|TRBJ2-2|.|TRBV19
CASSLPGGTGELFF
TGTGCCAGTAGTCTCCCAGGAGGAACCGGGGAGCTGTTTTTT
>.|TRBJ1-5|TRBD1|TRBV18
CASSPLGQDDQPQHF
TGTGCCAGCTCACCACTGGGACAGGATGATCAGCCCCAGCATTTT
>.|TRBJ2-7|TRBD1|TRBV5-1
CASSGTGGGYEQYF
TGCGCCAGCAGCGGGACAGGGGGAGGGTACGAGCAGTACTTC
>.|TRBJ1-5|.|TRBV19
CASSNAGGGPERPQHF
TGTGCCAGTAGTAATGCCGGGGGGGGGCCGGAGCGGCCCCAGCATTTT
>.|TRBJ2-7|TRBD2|TRBV9
CASSPRTSGPSYEQYF
TGTGCCAGCAGCCCCCGGACTAGCGGTCCCTCCTACGAGCAGTACTTC
>.|TRBJ2-1|TRBD2|TRBV19
CASSQGPSGRNLYNEQFF
TGTGCCAGTAGTCAGGGGCCTAGCGGGAGGAACCTATACAATGAGCAGTTCTTC
>.|TRBJ1-4|.|TRBV6-5
CASTTRGAGEKLFF
TGTGCCAGCACCACCCGGGGGGCGGGGGAAAAACTGTTTTTT